This T cell receptor beta chain derives from a study of cytotoxic CD8 clonotypes in ibrutinib-treated CLL. Across the whole study: The sample average was 255,043 productive templates and tens of thousands of productive rearrangements. Notes on the study in general: Clonality rose at ibrutinib response, held steady in sustained remission, and fell toward baseline at progression. Investigators sampled sustained-remission and progressing patients at differing times. Clonality at baseline surpassed age-matched healthy donors and tracked circulating CD8+ T-cell counts.

Germline V gene lookup returns CDR1 MNHEY and CDR2 SMNVEV (reference sequence). Trimming removed 1 base at V and 0 bases at J, with 15 bases between. The CDR3 is made up of 18 amino acids. Assay used: immunoSEQ multiplex PCR; TCRdb lists only in-frame clones, some missing. Of 50,000 to 60,000 clones in the sample, approximately 82% are singletons; the top ten hold about 20%. Points on this clone: Antigen unknown.

The sample here was PBMCs, taken after 24 months of ibrutinib treatment. The chain employs TRBV27 and TRBJ1-4, with D maybe TRBD1 (5 bases). The receptor's source is a human donor with chronic lymphocytic leukemia. The CDR3 loop is CASSLFRTGRATNEKLFF. CDR3 nucleotide sequence: TGTGCCAGCAGTTTATTCCGGACGGGGCGGGCAACTAATGAAAAACTGTTTTTT.